One sample yielded the 30 T cell receptor beta chains listed below, sequenced in a study of control samples from healthy donors and cancer patients. The assay was immunoSEQ multiplex PCR, and TCRdb's table has in-frame clones only and misses some. The table has 50,000 to 70,000 clones, roughly 90% seen once; the top ten hold approximately 3.8%. What was sequenced was blood. The receptor set was obtained from a man aged 45-65 years in good health.

The rearrangement uses TRBV7-8 and TRBJ2-3; 11 positions match TRBD2. V dropped 4 bases and J dropped 6; count of bases not matched to a gene: 6. This CDR3 has 15 residues. Germline CDR1 and CDR2: SGHVS and FQNEAQ. The CDR3 is CASSSLAGGLDTQYF. The CDR3 DNA sequence: TGTGCCAGCAGCTCGTTAGCGGGAGGGCTGGATACGCAGTATTTT.

This clone showed up just a few times. The V and J genes are TRBV19 and TRBJ1-1; D possibly corresponds to TRBD1 (5 bases). The CDR3 covers 15 residues. CDR1 is LNHDA and CDR2 is SQIVND in the germline V gene (reference sequence). The V end lost 0 bases, the J end lost 6 bases, and 14 bases lay between the germline ends. CDR3 in amino acids: CASSIDDSLGAEAFF. As DNA, the CDR3 is TGTGCCAGTAGTATAGACGACAGCCTGGGAGCTGAAGCTTTCTTT.

This chain joins TRBV10-3 and TRBJ2-1; D gene uncertain. The CDR3 runs 11 residues. From germline, CDR1 is ENHRY and CDR2 SYGVKD. The V end was cut by 5 bases, the J end by 3 bases, with 2 bases between. The CDR3 sequence is CAISIYNEQFF. In DNA, the CDR3 is TGTGCCATCAGTATCTACAATGAGCAGTTCTTC.

The V and J genes are TRBV6-5 and TRBJ1-2, with TRBD1 matching over 8 bases. V lost 5 bases, J lost 7 bases, and 0 bases stayed unmatched. This CDR3 has 11 residues. Germline V gene data show CDR1 as MNHEY and CDR2 as SVGAGI. The CDR3 loop reads CASSQGAGYTF. CDR3 sequence (DNA): TGTGCCAGCAGTCAGGGGGCTGGCTACACCTTC.

The chain has TRBV5-6 and TRBJ2-6; 7 bases line up with TRBD1. The trim removed 0 bases at V and 1 base at J, leaving 4 bases unmatched. CDR1 and CDR2 (germline): SGHDT, YYEEEE. CDR3 length: 17 residues. Here the CDR3 reads CASSLVGQESGANVLTF. The CDR3 bases are TGTGCCAGCAGCTTGGTCGGACAGGAGTCTGGGGCCAACGTCCTGACTTTC.

The genes are TRBV7-2 and TRBJ1-2; D is perhaps TRBD1 (6 bases). Germline values: CDR1 SGHTA, CDR2 FQGNSA. This CDR3 comprises 13 residues. V dropped 2 bases and J dropped 5 bases, with 9 bases sitting between them. The CDR3 sequence is CASSLQGQYGYTF. As DNA, the CDR3 is TGTGCCAGCAGCTTACAAGGACAGTATGGCTACACCTTC.

This rearrangement joins TRBV27 to TRBJ1-3; no definite D call. The V end was cut by 2 bases, the J end by 3 bases, with 5 bases between. The CDR3 is 13 residues long. Germline V gene lookup returns CDR1 MNHEY and CDR2 SMNVEV (reference sequence). The CDR3 DNA reads as TGTGCCAGCAGTTTAGGCATTGGAAACACCATATATTTT. Encoded protein: CASSLGIGNTIYF.

The CDR3 sequence is CASSSRPGTSGSISWETQYF. The CDR3 bases are TGCGCCAGCAGCTCGCGTCCCGGGACTAGCGGGAGTATCTCCTGGGAGACCCAGTACTTC. The chain has TRBV5-1 and TRBJ2-5; 14 bases line up with TRBD2. The CDR3 totals 20 residues. Germline trimming cut 3 bases from V and 5 bases from J; bases unmatched to any gene: 18. In germline, CDR1 is SGHRS, CDR2 YFSETQ.

This clone occurred a few times. The rearrangement joins TRBV7-6 to TRBJ2-2; tentatively, D is TRBD1 (6 bases). Trimming pared 5 bases from V and 3 bases from J, leaving 19 bases between. This CDR3 has 17 amino acids. CDR1 and CDR2 (germline): SGHVS, FNYEAQ. CDR3 in DNA: TGTGCCAGCAGCCTGTCCGGGACACGCCCTGACACCGGGGAGCTGTTTTTT. Its protein is CASSLSGTRPDTGELFF.

The CDR3 bases are TGTGCCAGCAGCCCGGGACTAGCGGGAGTAAATGAGCAGTTCTTC. It codes for CASSPGLAGVNEQFF. V is TRBV7-3 and J is TRBJ2-1, with TRBD2 identical over 14 bases. V gave up 5 bases and J gave up 7 bases; unmatched junction bases: 4. The germline CDR1 and CDR2 sequences are SGHTA and FQGTGA. The CDR3 has 15 amino acids.

This chain connects TRBV6-5 to TRBJ2-3; either TRBD1 or TRBD2 may supply D (5 bases each). Trimming left V 0 bases short and J 5 bases short, with 15 bases between. Germline lookup yields CDR1 MNHEY and CDR2 SVGAGI. This CDR3 has 16 residues. The CDR3 loop is CASSYSGRAAGDTQYF. Written as DNA, the CDR3 is TGTGCCAGCAGTTACTCAGGCAGGGCTGCGGGAGATACGCAGTATTTT.

This clone was detected once. The chain couples TRBV5-6 to TRBJ2-7; 9 nucleotides align to TRBD2. This CDR3 region has 14 residues. V gave up 1 base and J gave up 3 bases; unmatched junction bases: 2. Per germline, CDR1 SGHDT and CDR2 YYEEEE. CDR3: CASSLSGRIYEQYF. CDR3 nucleotide sequence: TGTGCCAGCAGCTTGAGCGGGAGGATCTACGAGCAGTACTTC. Full variable domain (rest looked up from reference TRBV5-6 and TRBJ2-7): DAGVTQSPTHLIKTRGQQVTLRCSPKSGHDTVSWYQQALGQGPQFIFQYYEEEERQRGNFPDRFSGHQFPNYSSELNVNALLLGDSALYLCASSLSGRIYEQYFGPGTRLTVT.

This chain links TRBV6-5 with TRBJ1-6; D gene uncertain. V lost 0 bases to trimming and J lost 6 bases, with 6 bases between them. This CDR3 has 14 amino acids. Germline V lookup: CDR1 MNHEY, CDR2 SVGAGI. CDR3 in amino acids: CASSYSGSNSPLHF. CDR3 nucleotide sequence: TGTGCCAGCAGTTACTCAGGGAGTAATTCACCCCTCCACTTT.

V usage is TRBV24-1 and J usage is TRBJ2-1; 9 bases align to TRBD2. The J segment lost 15 bases and the V segment lost 3 bases, leaving 5 bases of the junction unmatched. This CDR3 has 12 residues. Germline V gene sequence: CDR1 KGHDR, CDR2 SFDVKD. The CDR3 loop reads CATSDGLAGWFF. In DNA form, the CDR3 reads TGTGCCACCAGTGATGGGCTAGCGGGATGGTTCTTC.

V gene TRBV6-6 combines with J gene TRBJ2-6, with D possibly TRBD1 on 5 matching bases. The CDR3 runs to 15 residues. CDR1 MNHNY and CDR2 SVGAGI come from the germline V gene (reference sequence). Trimming took off 5 bases at V and 3 bases at J, with 11 bases between the two ends. The CDR3: CASSRGVVGANVLTF. CDR3 bases: TGTGCCAGCAGTAGGGGTGTAGTTGGGGCCAACGTCCTGACTTTC.

The V call is TRBV5-1, the J call TRBJ2-7; 8 bases are shared with TRBD1. Germline CDR1 SGHRS, CDR2 YFSETQ. CDR3 size: 15 residues. Trimming removed 0 bases from V and 3 bases from J; junction bases left unmatched: 5. The CDR3 loop reads CASSLAGRGLYEQYF. The CDR3 nucleotides are TGCGCCAGCAGCTTGGCGGGCAGGGGGCTCTACGAGCAGTACTTC.

The chain is built from TRBV29-1 and TRBJ2-2; D is undetermined. CDR3 length: 13 residues. V lost 4 bases and J 2 bases, leaving 8 bases between the germline ends. Germline CDR1 SQVTM, CDR2 ANQGSEA. The CDR3 DNA sequence: TGCAGCGTTGTAACAGATAACACCGGGGAGCTGTTTTTT. Residues: CSVVTDNTGELFF.

The chain couples TRBV9 to TRBJ1-5, with a possible D match to TRBD1 (6 bases). Trimming stripped 7 bases from V and 4 bases from J, with 15 bases between. Germline-derived CDR1 and CDR2 are SGDLS and YYNGEE. The CDR3 loop spans 14 amino acids. CDR3 sequence: CASGRGALNQPQHF. The CDR3 DNA reads as TGTGCCAGCGGGCGGGGGGCTTTGAATCAGCCCCAGCATTTT.

This chain links TRBV4-1 with TRBJ2-4; D gene unclear. Germline V gene lookup returns CDR1 MGHRA and CDR2 YSYEKL. CDR3 length: 13 amino acids. V was trimmed by 0 bases and J by 6 bases, leaving 6 bases between them. CDR3 amino acids: CASSQEPGNIQYF. CDR3 DNA: TGCGCCAGCAGCCAAGAGCCCGGAAACATTCAGTACTTC.

V usage is TRBV4-3 and J usage is TRBJ1-2; 7 bases line up with TRBD1. The junction had 8 bases not matched to a gene; V was cut back by 0 bases and J by 7 bases. The CDR3 is made up of 15 amino acids. In germline, CDR1 is LGHNA, CDR2 YSLEER. The CDR3 DNA reads TGCGCCAGCAGCCAAGATGGGAGGGGGCGCGTTGGCTACACCTTC. Translated: CASSQDGRGRVGYTF.

The chain carries TRBV27 and TRBJ2-1; TRBD2 aligns across 12 bases. This CDR3 spans 15 amino acids. V shed 4 bases, J shed 5 bases, and the junction held 3 bases outside the gene matches. CDR1 is MNHEY, CDR2 SMNVEV, per germline (reference sequence). CDR3 in amino acids: CASSWRLAGDNEQFF. The CDR3, as DNA: TGTGCCAGCAGTTGGCGACTAGCGGGGGACAATGAGCAGTTCTTC.

V usage is TRBV28 and J usage is TRBJ2-1, with TRBD2 matching 7 bases. The CDR3 covers 16 residues. Germline V gene sequence: CDR1 MDHEN, CDR2 SYDVKM. J lost 0 bases, V lost 5 bases, and 7 bases had no gene match. DNA for the CDR3: TGTGCCAGCAGTAGGGACTACCTACACTCCTACAATGAGCAGTTCTTC. This translates into CASSRDYLHSYNEQFF.

The rearrangement links TRBV19 to TRBJ2-3; 11 positions match TRBD2. The CDR3 covers 16 residues. Germline loops: CDR1 LNHDA, CDR2 SQIVND (reference sequence). V was pared by 4 bases and J by 6 bases, with 9 bases of the junction left unmatched. The CDR3 nucleotides read TGTGCCAGTAGTAAACTAGCGGGAGCGGGGGAGGATACGCAGTATTTT. Encoded protein: CASSKLAGAGEDTQYF.

The chain has TRBV5-1 and TRBJ2-5; no reliable D call. V was cut by 7 bases and J by 2 bases, with 18 bases left in between. The CDR3 has 15 residues. Germline CDR1 SGHRS, CDR2 YFSETQ. CDR3 nucleotide sequence: TGCGCCAGCCGCACCGGAGACCTTACTCAAGAGACCCAGTACTTC. Translated, it gives CASRTGDLTQETQYF.

The chain is built from TRBV11-2 and TRBJ1-2; D may be TRBD1 (5 bases). V lost 7 bases to trimming and J lost 4 bases, with 13 bases between them. The length of the CDR3 is 13 residues. Germline loops: CDR1 SGHAT, CDR2 FQNNGV. CDR3 sequence (DNA): TGTGCCAGCACCAAAGGGGATATCTATGGCTACACCTTC. It encodes CASTKGDIYGYTF.

The rearrangement links TRBV28 to TRBJ2-7; TRBD2 agrees at 7 bases. CDR1 MDHEN and CDR2 SYDVKM come from the germline V gene. With V trimmed by 1 base and J by 4 bases, 19 bases remained unmatched. The CDR3 length is 19 residues. The DNA for the CDR3 is TGTGCCAGCAGTTTATCAAGGGGATTAGCGGGCTGGAGTGAGTACGAGCAGTACTTC. As protein: CASSLSRGLAGWSEYEQYF. The full variable domain, completed using reference TRBV28 and TRBJ2-7, is DVKVTQSSRYLVKRTGEKVFLECVQDMDHENMFWYRQDPGLGLRLIYFSYDVKMKEKGDIPEGYSVSREKKERFSLILESASTNQTSMYLCASSLSRGLAGWSEYEQYFGPGTRLTVT.

This clone occurred once. This sequence joins TRBV7-9 and TRBJ2-5; D is perhaps TRBD1 or TRBD2 (5 bases each). CDR3 length: 14 residues. Trimming took 8 bases from V and 0 from J, leaving 13 bases between them. Germline V gene lookup returns CDR1 SEHNR and CDR2 FQNEAQ (reference sequence). Here the CDR3 reads CASYRDADQETQYF. CDR3 sequence (DNA): TGTGCCAGCTACCGGGACGCCGACCAAGAGACCCAGTACTTC.

The CDR3 is CASSLEGLAGGSGELFF. In DNA, the CDR3 is TGTGCCAGCAGCTTGGAGGGACTAGCGGGAGGGTCCGGGGAGCTGTTTTTT. The V and J genes are TRBV5-6 and TRBJ2-2; 16 bases match TRBD2. V lost 0 bases, J lost 6 bases, and 2 bases stayed unmatched. The germline V gene has CDR1 SGHDT and CDR2 YYEEEE. The CDR3 is 17 residues long.

The chain employs TRBV9 and TRBJ1-4, with D unclear. CDR3 length: 15 residues. Looked up from germline, CDR1 is SGDLS and CDR2 is YYNGEE. The germline V and J ends were trimmed by 3 bases and 0 bases, with 9 bases remaining between them. The CDR3 region has the DNA TGTGCCAGCAGCGCTGGACCTACAACTAATGAAAAACTGTTTTTT. It encodes CASSAGPTTNEKLFF.

Notes on this clone: Other DNA sequences in this specimen translate into the identical CDR3. V usage is TRBV28 and J usage is TRBJ2-3, with no clear D. This CDR3 is built from 11 residues. Germline V gene lookup returns CDR1 MDHEN and CDR2 SYDVKM. The V end lost 2 bases, the J end lost 6 bases, and 3 bases lay between the germline ends. The CDR3 protein is CASSLGDTQYF. The CDR3 DNA sequence: TGTGCCAGCAGTTTAGGGGATACGCAGTATTTT.